Following are 23 T cell receptor beta chains from one sample sequenced in a study of blood T cell repertoires in COVID-19. The assay was immunoSEQ multiplex PCR, and TCRdb's table has in-frame clones only and misses some. The profile shows over 200,000 clones, approximately 86% of them singletons. Sequencing was done on a sample of peripheral blood. Receptors originate from a young woman with acute or convalescent COVID-19.

This chain links TRBV7-3 with TRBJ2-5; 10 bases map to TRBD1. The V segment lost 5 bases and the J segment 5 bases; nucleotides outside the gene matches: 5. This CDR3 comprises 14 residues. Germline-derived CDR1 and CDR2 are SGHTA and FQGTGA. CDR3 protein: CASSETGGRETQYF. Written as DNA, the CDR3 is TGTGCCAGCAGCGAGACAGGGGGCCGGGAGACCCAGTACTTC.

The chain joins TRBV5-4 to TRBJ2-1; 7 bases line up with TRBD2. The V gene end was trimmed by 0 bases and the J gene end by 4 bases; junction bases not matched to a gene: 1. The V gene's germline CDR1 is SGHNT and CDR2 YYREEE (reference sequence). The CDR3 runs to 14 residues. The CDR3 loop is CASSLEAGYNEQFF. CDR3 nucleotides: TGTGCCAGCAGCTTGGAAGCGGGGTACAATGAGCAGTTCTTC.

The chain uses TRBV7-2 and TRBJ2-5, with TRBD2 identical over 9 bases. The trim removed 4 bases at V and 4 bases at J, leaving 7 bases unmatched. This CDR3 contains 15 residues. Germline assignment: CDR1 SGHTA and CDR2 FQGNSA. For the CDR3, the DNA is TGTGCCAGCAGCTCCCTAACTAGCGGGCGAGAGACCCAGTACTTC. It encodes CASSSLTSGRETQYF. Variable domain in full (rest from reference TRBV7-2 and TRBJ2-5): GAGVSQSPSNKVTEKGKDVELRCDPISGHTALYWYRQSLGQGLEFLIYFQGNSAPDKSGLPSDRFSAERTGGSVSTLTIQRTQQEDSAVYLCASSSLTSGRETQYFGPGTRLLVL.

The chain is built from TRBV9 and TRBJ1-3; unclear D gene. This CDR3 is built from 16 residues. The ends were cut back, 4 bases at V and 0 bases at J, with 14 bases in the middle. The germline gives CDR1 SGDLS, CDR2 YYNGEE. CDR3 nucleotides: TGTGCCAGCAGCCCTCCGGACTTGGGCTCTGGAAACACCATATATTTT. Its protein is CASSPPDLGSGNTIYF.

The rearrangement links TRBV6-6 to TRBJ2-1, with a possible D match to TRBD2 (5 bases). In germline, CDR1 is MNHNY, CDR2 SVGAGI (reference sequence). V lost 4 bases to trimming and J lost 6 bases, with 16 bases between them. The CDR3 consists of 15 residues. This chain's CDR3 is CASSFRRESGNEQFF. The CDR3 nucleotides are TGTGCCAGCAGTTTTCGGAGAGAAAGCGGCAATGAGCAGTTCTTC.

V and J are TRBV12-5 and TRBJ2-7; 8 bases match TRBD2. The CDR3 runs 15 residues. Trimming cost V 2 bases and J 5 bases; bases outside gene matches: 8. Looked up from germline, CDR1 is LGHNT and CDR2 is FRNRAP. Here the CDR3 DNA reads TGTGCTAGTGGTTTGTTCGGGACTAGGGGAGACGAGCAGTACTTC. It encodes CASGLFGTRGDEQYF. Drawing the rest from reference TRBV12-5 and TRBJ2-7, the complete variable domain is DARVTQTPRHKVTEMGQEVTMRCQPILGHNTVFWYRQTMMQGLELLAYFRNRAPLDDSGMPKDRFSAEMPDATLATLKIQPSEPRDSAVYFCASGLFGTRGDEQYFGPGTRLTVT.

The V and J genes are TRBV6-1 and TRBJ2-1; TRBD2 might be the D (5 bases). Per the germline V gene, CDR1 is MNHNS and CDR2 is SASEGT. V lost 1 base to trimming and J lost 0 bases, with 10 bases between them. The CDR3 length is 16 residues. CDR3 residues: CASSEVPGNSYNEQFF. CDR3 DNA sequence: TGTGCCAGCAGTGAAGTACCGGGAAACTCCTACAATGAGCAGTTCTTC.

The V gene is TRBV6-5, the J gene TRBJ1-1; weak D call: TRBD1 (5 bases). V was shortened by 0 bases and J by 3 bases, with 8 bases between the two germline ends. Germline CDR1 is MNHEY and CDR2 is SVGAGI. The CDR3 has 14 residues. This CDR3 reads CASSYSTRDTEAFF. The CDR3 DNA reads as TGTGCCAGCAGTTACTCGACCAGGGACACTGAAGCTTTCTTT.

The V and J genes are TRBV5-1 and TRBJ1-1; D remains ambiguous. The CDR3 consists of 15 residues. The V end lost 4 bases, the J end lost 1 base, and 14 bases lay between the germline ends. The germline V gene has CDR1 SGHRS and CDR2 YFSETQ. The CDR3, as DNA: TGCGCCAGCAGCGCAGCCGGAGGCCCGAACACTGAAGCTTTCTTT. This translates into CASSAAGGPNTEAFF.

The chain combines TRBV10-3 with TRBJ2-7; D might be TRBD1 (7 bases). Per the germline V gene, CDR1 is ENHRY and CDR2 is SYGVKD. The CDR3 contains 15 residues. V dropped 7 bases and J dropped 7 bases, with 23 bases sitting between them. Written as DNA, the CDR3 is TGTGCCATCAACGGGGGCGGACAGGCGAGGGGGGAGCAGTACTTC. It specifies CAINGGGQARGEQYF.

The rearrangement joins TRBV7-8 to TRBJ2-1, with D hard to call. The CDR3 is 17 amino acids. Deletions cut 1 base from V and 0 bases from J, with 13 bases between. The germline gives CDR1 SGHVS, CDR2 FQNEAQ. CDR3 protein: CASSLVQATLSYNEQFF. The DNA for the CDR3 is TGTGCCAGCAGCTTAGTCCAGGCGACCCTCTCCTACAATGAGCAGTTCTTC.

The rearrangement joins TRBV5-8 to TRBJ2-7; no clear D. The V end was cut by 10 bases, the J end by 3 bases, with 20 bases between. This CDR3 region has 14 residues. The germline gives CDR1 SGHTS, CDR2 YDEGEE. In DNA, the CDR3 is TGTGCCGGCGCCGAGATAGCTAGGAGCTACGAGCAGTACTTC. This gives the protein CAGAEIARSYEQYF.

The chain has TRBV29-1 and TRBJ2-3, with 9 bases matching TRBD1. The germline V gene has CDR1 SQVTM and CDR2 ANQGSEA. The CDR3 contains 15 residues. V shed 3 bases, J shed 5 bases, and the junction held 9 bases outside the gene matches. In DNA, the CDR3 is TGCAGCGTTGAGACATTACAGGGGGCGAAAGATACGCAGTATTTT. Translation: CSVETLQGAKDTQYF.

The chain recombines TRBV19 with TRBJ1-3; perhaps TRBD1 as D (5 bases). Trimming cost V 7 bases and J 0 bases, with 13 bases left between them. This CDR3 comprises 15 residues. Germline CDR1 and CDR2: LNHDA and SQIVND (reference sequence). CDR3 DNA: TGTGCCAGTATGGAGGGGCTAAGCTCTGGAAACACCATATATTTT. It yields the protein CASMEGLSSGNTIYF.

This clone turned up a few times. The chain recombines TRBV11-2 with TRBJ2-7; 15 nucleotides match TRBD2. The length of the CDR3 is 16 residues. Trimming cost V 5 bases and J 6 bases; bases outside gene matches: 8. CDR1 and CDR2 (germline): SGHAT, FQNNGV. The CDR3, as DNA: TGTGCCAGCAGCATAGCCGGACTAGCGGGAGGGGTCGAGCAGTACTTC. Its protein product is CASSIAGLAGGVEQYF.

The chain uses TRBV6-1 and TRBJ1-1, with 10 bases matching TRBD1. J lost 1 base, V lost 4 bases, and 9 bases had no gene match. The germline gives CDR1 MNHNS, CDR2 SASEGT. The CDR3 spans 17 residues. The CDR3 DNA reads TGTGCCAGCAGTGCCCCGGACAGGGGGGTTCCGAACACTGAAGCTTTCTTT. This translates into CASSAPDRGVPNTEAFF.

The rearrangement links TRBV30 to TRBJ2-2; the D gene is possibly TRBD2 (6 bases). Germline CDR1 is GTSNPN and CDR2 is SVGIG (reference sequence). The CDR3 length is 15 residues. The ends were cut back, 0 bases at V and 4 bases at J, with 12 bases in the middle. The CDR3 is CAWSVRGTFTGELFF. The DNA of the CDR3 is TGTGCCTGGAGTGTACGCGGGACTTTCACCGGGGAGCTGTTTTTT.

This clone came up a few times. The chain carries TRBV7-9 and TRBJ2-1; 10 bases agree with TRBD2. The junction had 3 bases not matched to a gene; V was cut back by 1 base and J by 3 bases. The CDR3 spans 16 residues. From germline, CDR1 is SEHNR and CDR2 FQNEAQ (reference sequence). The CDR3: CASSLGGTSVYNEQFF. Here the CDR3 DNA reads TGTGCCAGCAGCTTAGGGGGGACTAGCGTCTACAATGAGCAGTTCTTC.

This chain uses TRBV29-1 with TRBJ1-1; 8 nucleotides agree with TRBD1. V shed 6 bases, J shed 1 base, and the junction held 4 bases outside the gene matches. This CDR3 has 13 residues. Germline V gene data show CDR1 as SQVTM and CDR2 as ANQGSEA. The CDR3 bases are TGCAGCGTGCGGACAGGGCCGAACACTGAAGCTTTCTTT. Translating gives CSVRTGPNTEAFF.

This clone appeared many times. The chain carries TRBV7-3 and TRBJ2-2; maybe TRBD1 (5 bases). This CDR3 is 17 amino acids long. From germline, CDR1 is SGHTA and CDR2 FQGTGA. The V and J ends lost 1 base and 1 base respectively, with 13 bases between them. CDR3 sequence: CASSLNPSDKNTGELFF. The CDR3 region has the DNA TGTGCCAGCAGCTTAAACCCATCGGACAAGAACACCGGGGAGCTGTTTTTT.

The V call is TRBV24-1, the J call TRBJ1-3; D ambiguous. Germline V gene lookup returns CDR1 KGHDR and CDR2 SFDVKD. V lost 11 bases and J lost 0, with 13 bases in between. This CDR3 comprises 14 residues. This CDR3 reads CAMRRSYSGNTIYF. CDR3 in DNA: TGTGCCATGCGACGGAGTTACTCTGGAAACACCATATATTTT.

The J gene is TRBJ2-5, the V gene TRBV5-4; TRBD1 agrees at 9 bases. V trimming: 4 bases; J trimming: 2 bases; junction bases outside the gene matches: 6. This CDR3 spans 15 amino acids. CDR1 is SGHNT, CDR2 YYREEE, per germline (reference sequence). The CDR3 loop reads CASSPGQGGQETQYF. The CDR3 bases are TGTGCCAGCAGCCCGGGACAGGGAGGGCAAGAGACCCAGTACTTC. Using reference TRBV5-4 and TRBJ2-5 for the parts outside the CDR3, the full variable domain is ETGVTQSPTHLIKTRGQQVTLRCSSQSGHNTVSWYQQALGQGPQFIFQYYREEENGRGNFPPRFSGLQFPNYSSELNVNALELDDSALYLCASSPGQGGQETQYFGPGTRLLVL.

This clone was seen just once. The rearrangement links TRBV6-2 or TRBV6-3 to TRBJ2-7; TRBD2 might be the D (5 bases). The CDR3 length is 14 residues. V lost 6 bases and J lost 3, with 15 bases in between. Per the germline V gene, CDR1 is MNHEY and CDR2 is SVGEGT. CDR3 bases: TGTGCCAGCAGCCGCCACCGGGGAAACTACGAGCAGTACTTC. Translated: CASSRHRGNYEQYF.